One and the same sample provided the 9 T cell receptor beta chains below, sequenced in a study of T cell responses to AZD1222 COVID-19 vaccine (dated by TCRdb to 2020 to 2022). Library generation was performed with the immunoSEQ multiplex PCR assay. The immuneACCESS repertoire file appears here via TCRdb, limited to in-frame rearrangements. These files lack a portion of the clones; in checked studies, under half of the deficit traces to unresolved V genes, and the cause of the others is not known. This sample lists some 190,000 clones; around 94% were detected once. The ten biggest clones cover around 1.7% of the sample. Explained via the paper, the time point label denotes: about 28 days (+/-7) after the second vaccine dose. This sample's treatment or condition label indicates: meningococcal conjugate vaccine given as trial control. This specimen was peripheral blood, taken 28 days after the second dose of the MenACWY control vaccine. All receptors come from an adult who received the MenACWY meningococcal vaccine as a control.

CDR3 in amino acids: CASSLLGQDNEKLFF. In nucleotides, the CDR3 is TGTGCCAGCAGTTTATTGGGACAGGATAATGAAAAACTGTTTTTT. V and J are TRBV28 and TRBJ1-4; 8 bases agree with TRBD1. The germline CDR1 and CDR2 sequences are MDHEN and SYDVKM. J gave up 4 bases and V 1 base, and 2 bases lay outside the gene matches. The CDR3 length is 15 residues.

V is TRBV6-5 and J is TRBJ2-4; D gene unclear. Trimming left V 4 bases short and J 0 bases short, with 10 bases between. The germline CDR1 and CDR2 sequences are MNHEY and SVGAGI. This CDR3 comprises 15 residues. Here the CDR3 DNA reads TGTGCCAGCAGTTCCCCCGCTTTAGCCAAAAACATTCAGTACTTC. The encoded protein is CASSSPALAKNIQYF.

This rearrangement joins TRBV7-3 to TRBJ2-2; TRBD1 matches 10 bases. This CDR3 has 18 residues. Germline CDR1 SGHTA, CDR2 FQGTGA. The trim removed 5 bases at V and 2 bases at J, leaving 11 bases unmatched. CDR3 coding DNA: TGTGCCAGCAGCCAGCCGGGACAGGGGCGACTTAACACCGGGGAGCTGTTTTTT. This gives the protein CASSQPGQGRLNTGELFF.

This chain joins TRBV5-4 and TRBJ2-7; D is unresolved. CDR3 size: 13 residues. Between the trimmed V and J ends, which lost 4 bases and 1 base, there was a span of 9 bases. The V gene's germline CDR1 is SGHNT and CDR2 YYREEE (reference sequence). This chain's CDR3 is CASSPKQSYEQYF. CDR3 in DNA: TGTGCCAGCAGCCCGAAACAGTCCTACGAGCAGTACTTC.

The chain carries TRBV7-3 and TRBJ2-7, with D uncertain. With 3 bases removed from V and 2 bases from J, the gap between germline ends came to 11 bases. The CDR3 consists of 14 residues. Germline CDR1 SGHTA, CDR2 FQGTGA. The CDR3 DNA reads as TGTGCCAGCAGCTTTTTACGGCAACCCTACGAGCAGTACTTC. It yields the protein CASSFLRQPYEQYF.

The V and J genes are TRBV9 and TRBJ1-2; D unclear. CDR3 length: 13 amino acids. Trimming removed 5 bases at V and 1 base at J, with 9 bases between. CDR1 and CDR2 (germline): SGDLS, YYNGEE. Written as DNA, the CDR3 is TGTGCCAGCAGATCACTCGATAACTATGGCTACACCTTC. It specifies CASRSLDNYGYTF.

The chain recombines TRBV30 with TRBJ1-6; TRBD1 matches at 9 bases. This CDR3 is 15 amino acids long. J lost 7 bases, V lost 2 bases, and 6 bases had no gene match. Germline CDR1 reads GTSNPN; CDR2 reads SVGIG (reference sequence). This CDR3 reads CAWSTGTGLNSPLHF. CDR3 DNA sequence: TGTGCCTGGAGTACCGGGACAGGGCTGAATTCACCCCTCCACTTT.

This CDR3 is CASSEQKAGWGNTGELFF. As DNA, the CDR3 is TGTGCCAGCAGTGAACAGAAAGCGGGCTGGGGAAACACCGGGGAGCTGTTTTTT. This chain joins TRBV6-1 and TRBJ2-2; weak D call: TRBD2 (6 bases). The CDR3 sequence is 18 residues long. Germline V lookup: CDR1 MNHNS, CDR2 SASEGT. V lost 2 bases and J 2 bases, leaving 18 bases between the germline ends.

The gene calls are TRBV7-9 and TRBJ2-7; D not resolved. Looked up from germline, CDR1 is SEHNR and CDR2 is FQNEAQ (reference sequence). V lost 6 bases to trimming and J lost 0 bases, with 9 bases between them. CDR3 length: 13 amino acids. As DNA, the CDR3 is TGTGCCAGCAGGCACGAAAGCTCCTACGAGCAGTACTTC. This translates into CASRHESSYEQYF.